The 3 T cell receptor beta chains listed next were all sequenced from one sample in a study of tumor-infiltrating lymphocytes in oesophageal squamous cell carcinoma. Each CDR3 protein is one row after TCRdb ran MiXCR on the PCR reads. The sample has about 7,200 distinct CDR3 sequences; 15% to 19% are singletons. Sequenced material: blood. Every receptor here comes from a male donor with esophageal squamous cell carcinoma.

This clonotype was found a few times. This sequence may be a read error, since a much larger clone differs from it by one base. The genes are TRBV5-3 and TRBJ2-1, with a tentative D call TRBD2 (6 bases). The end of the DNA aligns better with TRBJ2-7, so the J call may be wrong. TRBV5-3 is flagged as an ORF with uncertain function. The CDR3 has 16 residues. CDR3 sequence reads: CASSTPRGSSYNEQYF. The CDR3 bases are TGTGCCAGCAGCACCCCCCGGGGGAGCTCCTACAATGAGCAGTACTTC.

This clonotype was recorded at least ten times. V gene TRBV27 combines with J gene TRBJ1-5; no clear D gene. The CDR3 is 13 amino acids. V was cut by 2 bases and J by 0 bases, with 2 bases left in between. The V gene's germline CDR1 is MNHEY and CDR2 SMNVEV (reference sequence). DNA of the CDR3: TGTGCCAGCAGTTTAGGTAGCAATCAGCCCCAGCATTTT. Translated: CASSLGSNQPQHF.

This clonotype was detected only a few times. The chain links TRBV5-1 to TRBJ1-5; 7 nucleotides match TRBD1. With V trimmed by 0 bases and J by 0 bases, 6 bases remained unmatched. Germline loops: CDR1 SGHRS, CDR2 YFSETQ. The CDR3 runs to 17 residues. For the CDR3, the DNA is TGCGCCAGCAGCTTGGGGGGTTGGGACAGTAGCAATCAGCCCCAGCATTTT. This sequence encodes CASSLGGWDSSNQPQHF.